One and the same sample provided the 18 T cell receptor beta chains below, sequenced in a study of T cell repertoires in cytomegalovirus infection (dated by TCRdb to the late 2010s). The data were produced on an Illumina HiSeq 1500. Using fastp trimming at Q25 and MiXCR clonotype assembly, TCRdb reanalyzed the public sequencing data and kept in-frame beta chains. Identical CDR3 proteins give one entry, which carries the most common genes and DNA. The table for this sample lists some 440,000 distinct CDR3 sequences; approximately 33% of them were counted only once. The ten top clones hold about 13% of the sample. The sample comprised PBMCs. The receptors stem from a human donor in good health (CMV status not recorded). Some clones in this sample may be carry-over from other donors' samples.

The V call is TRBV24-1, the J call TRBJ1-1; 7 nucleotides line up with TRBD1. CDR1 KGHDR and CDR2 SFDVKD come from the germline V gene. The CDR3 runs to 15 residues. Germline trimming cut 4 bases from V and 1 base from J; bases unmatched to any gene: 5. CDR3 DNA: TGTGCCACCAGTGAGGGGACAGCTCCGAACACTGAAGCTTTCTTT. This encodes CATSEGTAPNTEAFF.

There are a few counts of this clonotype. The chain employs TRBV2 and TRBJ2-7; the D gene is possibly TRBD1 (5 bases). Germline V gene data show CDR1 as SNHLY and CDR2 as FYNNEI. The CDR3 consists of 12 residues. V lost 7 bases, J lost 3 bases, and 10 bases lay in between. CDR3 protein: CASTSTGYEQYF. The CDR3 region has the DNA TGTGCCAGCACCTCCACAGGCTACGAGCAGTACTTC.

The chain employs TRBV7-9 and TRBJ2-1; TRBD1 matches 9 bases. The germline V gene has CDR1 SEHNR and CDR2 FQNEAQ (reference sequence). The length of the CDR3 is 16 residues. V shed 2 bases and J 7 bases; nucleotides not matched to a gene: 9. The CDR3 sequence is CASSLITGGLVNEQFF. DNA of the CDR3: TGTGCCAGCAGCTTAATAACAGGGGGCCTAGTTAATGAGCAGTTCTTC.

This clonotype has only a few counts. The rearrangement links TRBV19 to TRBJ2-5; D call uncertain. Germline V lookup: CDR1 LNHDA, CDR2 SQIVND (reference sequence). V dropped 3 bases and J dropped 5 bases, with 10 bases sitting between them. The CDR3 has 13 amino acids. CDR3: CASSIVGQETQYF. CDR3 coding DNA: TGTGCCAGTAGTATTGTTGGTCAGGAGACCCAGTACTTC.

This clonotype has ten or more counts. The chain uses TRBV6-5 and TRBJ1-2, with 9 bases lining up with TRBD1. The CDR3 is 14 residues long. The germline V gene encodes CDR1 MNHEY and CDR2 SVGAGI. After removal of 3 bases from V and 5 bases from J, the junction contained 4 bases not matched to a gene. The DNA for the CDR3 is TGTGCCAGCAGTTATCGGGACAGGGCTTATGGCTACACCTTC. Translating it yields CASSYRDRAYGYTF.

This clonotype was observed a few times. This chain connects TRBV10-3 to TRBJ2-7; D is perhaps TRBD2 (5 bases). CDR1 is ENHRY and CDR2 is SYGVKD in the germline V gene. The CDR3 is made up of 12 amino acids. V was trimmed by 10 bases and J by 4 bases, leaving 14 bases between them. The CDR3 spells CATSQEEYEQYF. In DNA, the CDR3 is TGTGCCACCAGCCAGGAGGAATACGAGCAGTACTTC.

The genes are TRBV4-2 and TRBJ2-5, with a possible D match to TRBD2 (6 bases). This CDR3 is 16 amino acids long. The germline gives CDR1 LGHNA, CDR2 YNFKEQ. V gave up 4 bases and J gave up 1 base, with 16 bases separating them. The CDR3 nucleotides are TGTGCCAGCAGCCCCCGGACTACTTCTTCCCAAGAGACCCAGTACTTC. This translates into CASSPRTTSSQETQYF.

J is TRBJ1-2 and V is TRBV19; tentative D call: TRBD1 (5 bases). The V end lost 10 bases, the J end lost 4 bases, and 19 bases lay between the germline ends. CDR1 and CDR2 from the germline V gene are LNHDA and SQIVND (reference sequence). The CDR3 is made up of 14 amino acids. The CDR3 sequence is CATLGASPIYGYTF. Written as DNA, the CDR3 is TGTGCCACCCTTGGGGCCTCGCCTATCTATGGCTACACCTTC.

V usage is TRBV4-2 and J usage is TRBJ1-4; the match to TRBD1 covers 8 bases. V dropped 0 bases and J dropped 6; count of bases not matched to a gene: 6. Germline V lookup: CDR1 LGHNA, CDR2 YNFKEQ. The CDR3 contains 16 residues. CDR3 in amino acids: CASSQDATGGDEKLFF. Here the CDR3 DNA reads TGTGCCAGCAGCCAAGATGCAACAGGGGGTGATGAAAAACTGTTTTTT.

At least ten counts were recorded for this clonotype. The gene calls are TRBV7-8 and TRBJ2-1, with D uncertain. This CDR3 is built from 16 residues. V lost 0 bases and J 4 bases, leaving 13 bases between the germline ends. Germline CDR1 SGHVS, CDR2 FQNEAQ. CDR3 bases: TGTGCCAGCAGCTTAGCGACGGCCACGCAATACAATGAGCAGTTCTTC. Its translation: CASSLATATQYNEQFF.

This clonotype has a handful of counts. The J gene is TRBJ1-2, the V gene TRBV7-9; 7 bases map to TRBD1. The V and J ends lost 0 bases and 7 bases, in that order; junction bases with no gene match: 8. Germline V gene lookup returns CDR1 SEHNR and CDR2 FQNEAQ (reference sequence). The CDR3 length is 15 residues. Here the CDR3 DNA reads TGTGCCAGCAGCTTAGCGGAGGGGGCGAGAAGTGGCTACACCTTC. Amino acid sequence: CASSLAEGARSGYTF.

The sample holds many counts of this clonotype. V and J are TRBV7-2 and TRBJ2-5, with a weak D call TRBD2 (6 bases). With 4 bases removed from V and 5 bases from J, the gap between germline ends came to 17 bases. This CDR3 has 15 residues. Germline V gene sequence: CDR1 SGHTA, CDR2 FQGNSA. The CDR3 region is CASSSGLLMPETQYF. CDR3 nucleotides: TGTGCCAGCAGCTCGGGACTCCTCATGCCGGAGACCCAGTACTTC. The entire variable domain, with the rest obtained from reference TRBV7-2 and TRBJ2-5, is as follows: GAGVSQSPSNKVTEKGKDVELRCDPISGHTALYWYRQSLGQGLEFLIYFQGNSAPDKSGLPSDRFSAERTGGSVSTLTIQRTQQEDSAVYLCASSSGLLMPETQYFGPGTRLLVL.

This clonotype was counted a single time. The junction and the germline gene differ at one end; a read error may be behind it. This rearrangement joins TRBV19 to TRBJ1-4; tentatively, D is TRBD1 (6 bases). This CDR3 region has 16 residues. From germline, CDR1 is LNHDA and CDR2 SQIVND (reference sequence). The chain's CDR3 is CASRETLGATTENLFF. CDR3 nucleotide sequence: TGTGCCAGTAGGGAGACGTTGGGGGCAACTACTGAAAACCTGTTTTTT.

The CDR3 region is CASSYRGADEQYF. Here the CDR3 DNA reads TGTGCCAGCAGTTATCGGGGGGCGGACGAGCAGTACTTC. The V call is TRBV6-6, the J call TRBJ2-7; possibly TRBD2 for D (7 bases). V was trimmed by 3 bases and J by 5 bases, leaving 11 bases between them. The CDR3 is made up of 13 amino acids. CDR1 is MNHNY and CDR2 is SVGAGI in the germline V gene (reference sequence).

This clonotype has only a few counts. This chain links TRBV6-1 with TRBJ1-1, with TRBD1 matching over 9 bases. The junction had 10 bases not matched to a gene; V was cut back by 1 base and J by 4 bases. CDR1 is MNHNS and CDR2 is SASEGT in the germline V gene. There are 17 residues in the CDR3. In DNA form, the CDR3 reads TGTGCCAGCAGTGAAGACACCCGGCCGGGACAGGGCACTGAAGCTTTCTTT. The encoded protein is CASSEDTRPGQGTEAFF.

V is TRBV11-2 and J is TRBJ2-5, with 9 bases matching TRBD1. Germline loops: CDR1 SGHAT, CDR2 FQNNGV. This CDR3 has 18 residues. The ends lost 5 bases at V and 5 bases at J; junction bases unmatched: 18. CDR3 bases: TGTGCCAGCAGCCCCATTCGTTCCGGGACAGGGAGGATTGAGACCCAGTACTTC. This codes for CASSPIRSGTGRIETQYF.

V is TRBV20-1 and J is TRBJ1-5; D may be TRBD1 (5 bases). The CDR3 spans 14 residues. Germline loops: CDR1 DFQATT, CDR2 SNEGSKA (reference sequence). V was cut by 7 bases and J by 0 bases, with 13 bases left in between. The CDR3 bases are TGCAGTGTACAGGACGGAGATAGCAATCAGCCCCAGCATTTT. This codes for CSVQDGDSNQPQHF.

This clonotype was detected many times. V gene TRBV7-6 combines with J gene TRBJ1-4; D ambiguous. V dropped 1 base and J dropped 5 bases, with 8 bases sitting between them. Germline V gene sequence: CDR1 SGHVS, CDR2 FNYEAQ. The CDR3 sequence is 14 residues long. CDR3 sequence (DNA): TGTGCCAGCAGCTTAGGGGTCTGGAATGAAAAACTGTTTTTT. It encodes CASSLGVWNEKLFF.